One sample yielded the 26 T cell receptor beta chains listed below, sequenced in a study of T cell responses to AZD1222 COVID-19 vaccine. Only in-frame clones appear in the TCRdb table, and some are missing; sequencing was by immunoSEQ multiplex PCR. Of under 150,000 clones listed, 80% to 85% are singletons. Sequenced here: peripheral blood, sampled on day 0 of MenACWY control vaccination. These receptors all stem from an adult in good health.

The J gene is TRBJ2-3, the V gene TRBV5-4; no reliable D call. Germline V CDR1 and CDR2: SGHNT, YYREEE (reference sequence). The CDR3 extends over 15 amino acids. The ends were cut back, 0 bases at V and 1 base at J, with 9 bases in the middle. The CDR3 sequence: CASSLEGSRTDTQYF. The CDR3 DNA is TGTGCCAGCAGCTTGGAAGGCAGCCGCACAGATACGCAGTATTTT. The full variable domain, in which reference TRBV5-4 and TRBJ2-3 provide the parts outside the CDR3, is ETGVTQSPTHLIKTRGQQVTLRCSSQSGHNTVSWYQQALGQGPQFIFQYYREEENGRGNFPPRFSGLQFPNYSSELNVNALELDDSALYLCASSLEGSRTDTQYFGPGTRLTVL.

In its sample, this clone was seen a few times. CDR3 in amino acids: CASRDTPIQRGGRETQYF. CDR3 sequence (DNA): TGCGCCAGCAGAGATACGCCAATCCAGCGGGGGGGCCGGGAGACCCAGTACTTC. The V gene is TRBV10-2, the J gene TRBJ2-5; 10 bases agree with TRBD2. Germline loops: CDR1 WSHSY, CDR2 SAAADI. V shed 6 bases and J 5 bases; nucleotides not matched to a gene: 18. The CDR3 has 18 residues.

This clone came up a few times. For the CDR3, the DNA is TGCGCCAGCAGGCCCGCCGGACAGGGGGCTTTTGGCTACACCTTC. Its protein product is CASRPAGQGAFGYTF. The chain joins TRBV4-1 to TRBJ1-2, with 11 bases matching TRBD1. Per germline, CDR1 MGHRA and CDR2 YSYEKL. This CDR3 has 15 amino acids. V lost 6 bases and J lost 7; bases outside the gene matches: 10.

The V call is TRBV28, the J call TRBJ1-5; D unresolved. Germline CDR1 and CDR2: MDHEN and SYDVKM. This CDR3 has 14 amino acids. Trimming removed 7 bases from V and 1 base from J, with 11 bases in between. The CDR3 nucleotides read TGTGCCAGCACGCACTTTTCAAGCAATCAGCCCCAGCATTTT. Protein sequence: CASTHFSSNQPQHF.

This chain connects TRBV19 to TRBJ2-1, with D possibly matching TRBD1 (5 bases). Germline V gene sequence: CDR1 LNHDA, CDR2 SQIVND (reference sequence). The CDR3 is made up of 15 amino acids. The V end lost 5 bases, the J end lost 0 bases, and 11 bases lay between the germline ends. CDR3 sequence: CASSLDISSYNEQFF. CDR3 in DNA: TGTGCCAGTAGTCTGGACATTAGCTCCTACAATGAGCAGTTCTTC.

This CDR3 reads CASSLAQGANSPLHF. The CDR3 DNA follows: TGTGCCAGCAGCCTAGCGCAGGGGGCGAATTCACCCCTCCACTTT. The chain has TRBV2 and TRBJ1-6; TRBD1 agrees at 8 bases. The CDR3 covers 15 residues. The V gene end was trimmed by 6 bases and the J gene end by 7 bases; junction bases not matched to a gene: 8. CDR1 is SNHLY and CDR2 is FYNNEI in the germline V gene.

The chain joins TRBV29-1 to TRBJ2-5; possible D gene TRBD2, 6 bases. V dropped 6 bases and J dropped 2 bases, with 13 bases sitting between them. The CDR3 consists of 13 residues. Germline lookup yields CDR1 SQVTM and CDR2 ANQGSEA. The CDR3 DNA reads TGCAGCGTCGGGGGAGCCAGGCAAGAGACCCAGTACTTC. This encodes CSVGGARQETQYF.

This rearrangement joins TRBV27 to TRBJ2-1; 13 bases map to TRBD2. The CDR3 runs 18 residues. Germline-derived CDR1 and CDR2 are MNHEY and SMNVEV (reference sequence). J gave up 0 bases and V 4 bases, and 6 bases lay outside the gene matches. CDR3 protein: CASSSSGTSGVSYNEQFF. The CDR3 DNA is TGTGCCAGCAGTTCCTCCGGGACTAGCGGGGTCTCCTACAATGAGCAGTTCTTC.

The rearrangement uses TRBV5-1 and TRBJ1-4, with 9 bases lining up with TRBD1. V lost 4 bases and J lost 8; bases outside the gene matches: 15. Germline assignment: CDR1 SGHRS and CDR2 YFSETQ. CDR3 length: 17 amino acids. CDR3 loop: CASSAWGQGRMEEKLFF. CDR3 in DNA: TGCGCCAGCAGCGCTTGGGGACAGGGAAGAATGGAGGAAAAACTGTTTTTT.

This CDR3 is CASIPLGQGNSPLHF. The CDR3 DNA reads as TGTGCCAGCATACCATTAGGGCAGGGGAATTCACCCCTCCACTTT. The chain combines TRBV21-1 with TRBJ1-6; the table gives TRBD1 as D, unverified against the DNA. TRBV21-1 is listed as a pseudogene. The CDR3 runs to 15 residues.

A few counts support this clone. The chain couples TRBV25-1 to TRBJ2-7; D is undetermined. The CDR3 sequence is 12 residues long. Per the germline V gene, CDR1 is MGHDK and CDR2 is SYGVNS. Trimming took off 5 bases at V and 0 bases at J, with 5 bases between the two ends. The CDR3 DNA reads TGTGCCAGCAGTCTGAGCTCCTACGAGCAGTACTTC. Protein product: CASSLSSYEQYF.

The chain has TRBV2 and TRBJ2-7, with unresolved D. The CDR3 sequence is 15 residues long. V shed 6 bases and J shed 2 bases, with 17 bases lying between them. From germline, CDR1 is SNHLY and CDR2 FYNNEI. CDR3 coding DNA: TGTGCCAGCAGGCTCACAGCTCATCAAGCCTACGAGCAGTACTTC. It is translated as CASRLTAHQAYEQYF.

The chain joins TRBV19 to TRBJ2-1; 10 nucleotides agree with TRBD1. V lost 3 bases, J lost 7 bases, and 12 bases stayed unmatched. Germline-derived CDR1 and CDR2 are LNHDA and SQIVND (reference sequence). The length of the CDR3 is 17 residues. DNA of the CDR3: TGTGCCAGTAGTATCAGACCGGGACAGGGGACGAGGAATGAGCAGTTCTTC. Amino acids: CASSIRPGQGTRNEQFF.

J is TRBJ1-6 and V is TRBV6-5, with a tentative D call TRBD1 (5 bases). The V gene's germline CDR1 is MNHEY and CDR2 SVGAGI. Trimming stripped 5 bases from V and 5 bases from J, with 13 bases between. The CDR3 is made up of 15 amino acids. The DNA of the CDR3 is TGTGCCAGCAGTAACCGACAGACAGATAATTCACCCCTCCACTTT. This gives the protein CASSNRQTDNSPLHF.

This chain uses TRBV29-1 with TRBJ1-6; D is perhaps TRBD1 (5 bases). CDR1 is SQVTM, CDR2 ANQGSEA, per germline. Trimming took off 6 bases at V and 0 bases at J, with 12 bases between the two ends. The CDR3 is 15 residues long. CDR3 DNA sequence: TGCAGCGTGACTGAGGGGAGCTCCTATAATTCACCCCTCCACTTT. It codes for CSVTEGSSYNSPLHF.

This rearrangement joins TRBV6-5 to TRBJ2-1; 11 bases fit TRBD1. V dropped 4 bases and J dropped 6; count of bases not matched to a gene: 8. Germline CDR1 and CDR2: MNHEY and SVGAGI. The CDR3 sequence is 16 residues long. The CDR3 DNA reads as TGTGCCAGCAGTTCCTCAACCGGGACAGGGGGCAATGAGCAGTTCTTC. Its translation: CASSSSTGTGGNEQFF.

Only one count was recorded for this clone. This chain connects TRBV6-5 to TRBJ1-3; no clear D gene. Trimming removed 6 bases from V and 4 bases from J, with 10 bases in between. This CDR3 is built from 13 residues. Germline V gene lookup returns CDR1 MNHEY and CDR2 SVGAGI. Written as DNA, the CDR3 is TGTGCCAGCAGGGAGGGCCCCGGAAACACCATATATTTT. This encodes CASREGPGNTIYF.

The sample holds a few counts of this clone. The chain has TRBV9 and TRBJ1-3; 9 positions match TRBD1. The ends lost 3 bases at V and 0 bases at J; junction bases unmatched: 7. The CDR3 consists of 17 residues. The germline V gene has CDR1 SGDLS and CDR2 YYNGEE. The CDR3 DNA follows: TGTGCCAGCAGCGCCGGGACAGGGCTCGACTCTGGAAACACCATATATTTT. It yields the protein CASSAGTGLDSGNTIYF.

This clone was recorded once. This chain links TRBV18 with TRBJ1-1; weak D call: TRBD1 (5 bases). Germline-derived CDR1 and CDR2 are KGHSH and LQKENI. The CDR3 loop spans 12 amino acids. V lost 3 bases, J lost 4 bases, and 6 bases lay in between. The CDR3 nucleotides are TGTGCCAGCTCACCGGACACCACTGAAGCTTTCTTT. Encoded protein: CASSPDTTEAFF.

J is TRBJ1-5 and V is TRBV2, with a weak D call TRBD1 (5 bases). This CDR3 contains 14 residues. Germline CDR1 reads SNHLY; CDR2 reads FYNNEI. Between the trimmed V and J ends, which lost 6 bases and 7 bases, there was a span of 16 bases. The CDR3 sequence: CASREARGDQPQHF. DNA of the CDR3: TGTGCCAGCAGGGAGGCGAGAGGGGACCAGCCCCAGCATTTT. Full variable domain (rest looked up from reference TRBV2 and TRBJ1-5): EPEVTQTPSHQVTQMGQEVILRCVPISNHLYFYWYRQILGQKVEFLVSFYNNEISEKSEIFDDQFSVERPDGSNFTLKIRSTKLEDSAMYFCASREARGDQPQHFGDGTRLSIL.

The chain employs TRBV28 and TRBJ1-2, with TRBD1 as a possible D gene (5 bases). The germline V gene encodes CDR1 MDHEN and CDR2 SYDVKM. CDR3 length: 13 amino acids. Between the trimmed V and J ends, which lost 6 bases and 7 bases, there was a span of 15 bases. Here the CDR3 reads CASRGDRGSGYTF. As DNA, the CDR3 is TGTGCCAGCAGGGGGGACCGCGGGAGTGGCTACACCTTC.

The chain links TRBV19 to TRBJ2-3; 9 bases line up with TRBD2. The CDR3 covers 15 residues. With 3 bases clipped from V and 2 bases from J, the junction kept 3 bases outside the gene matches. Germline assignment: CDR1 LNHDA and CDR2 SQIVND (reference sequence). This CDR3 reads CASSIGGGATDTQYF. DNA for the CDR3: TGTGCCAGTAGTATCGGCGGGGGGGCCACAGATACGCAGTATTTT.

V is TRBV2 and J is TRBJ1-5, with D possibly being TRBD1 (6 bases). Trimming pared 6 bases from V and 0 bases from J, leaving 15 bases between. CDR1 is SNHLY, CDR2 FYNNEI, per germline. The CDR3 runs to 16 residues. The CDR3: CASSSGTTYSNQPQHF. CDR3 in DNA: TGTGCCAGCAGCAGCGGGACAACATATAGCAATCAGCCCCAGCATTTT.

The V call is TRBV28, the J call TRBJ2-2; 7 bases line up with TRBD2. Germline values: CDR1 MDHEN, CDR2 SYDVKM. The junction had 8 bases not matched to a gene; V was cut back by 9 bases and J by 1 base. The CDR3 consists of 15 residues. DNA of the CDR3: TGTGCCAGTAAGCGGGGACTACTGAACACCGGGGAGCTGTTTTTT. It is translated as CASKRGLLNTGELFF.

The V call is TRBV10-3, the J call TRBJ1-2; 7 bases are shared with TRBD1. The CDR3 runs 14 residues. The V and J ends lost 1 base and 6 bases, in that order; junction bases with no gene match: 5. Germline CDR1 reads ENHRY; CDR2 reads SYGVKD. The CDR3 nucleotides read TGTGCCATCAGTGAGTGGGGAGACAGGGATGGCTACACCTTC. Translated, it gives CAISEWGDRDGYTF.

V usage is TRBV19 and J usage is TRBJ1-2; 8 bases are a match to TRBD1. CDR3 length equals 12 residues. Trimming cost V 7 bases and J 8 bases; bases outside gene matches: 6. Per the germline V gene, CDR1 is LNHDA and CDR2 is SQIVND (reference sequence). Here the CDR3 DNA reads TGTGCCAGTAATCAGGGGGCCAACGGCTACACCTTC. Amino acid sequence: CASNQGANGYTF.